Listed here are 24 T cell receptor beta chains from one sample, sequenced in a study of T-cell reconstitution after alpha-beta-depleted transplantation in children. It was with unique molecular identifiers that the TCRbeta library was prepared. TCRdb itself ran the PCR reads through MiXCR, one entry per CDR3 protein. The repertoire consists of about 250,000 distinct CDR3 sequences, with approximately 24% occurring once and the leading ten covering about 4.8%. The sequencing used PBMCs, mostly from graft donor cells, collected 360 days after TCRalphabeta/CD19-depleted stem cell transplant. These receptors came from a female patient aged 2-9 years who had a stem cell transplant for congenital amegakaryocytic thrombocytopenia, so the T cells may come from the graft donor.

The chain employs TRBV7-8 and TRBJ2-7, with D perhaps matching TRBD1 or TRBD2 (5 bases each). The length of the CDR3 is 13 residues. The V gene lost 0 bases and the J gene lost 6 bases, with 9 bases spanning the gap. Germline V gene lookup returns CDR1 SGHVS and CDR2 FQNEAQ. The CDR3: CASSLAGRGEQYF. Written as DNA, the CDR3 is TGTGCCAGCAGCTTAGCGGGACGAGGCGAGCAGTACTTC.

A few counts support this clonotype. J is TRBJ2-5 and V is TRBV27; 10 bases are a match to TRBD2. V trimming: 3 bases; J trimming: 2 bases; junction bases outside the gene matches: 3. CDR3 size: 15 residues. Per the germline V gene, CDR1 is MNHEY and CDR2 is SMNVEV (reference sequence). CDR3: CASSFRLAGQETQYF. The CDR3 DNA reads TGTGCCAGCAGTTTCCGACTAGCGGGTCAAGAGACCCAGTACTTC.

This clonotype was counted only a few times. This chain uses TRBV27 with TRBJ2-2, with TRBD2 matching 12 bases. V lost 2 bases, J lost 0 bases, and 10 bases stayed unmatched. Germline-derived CDR1 and CDR2 are MNHEY and SMNVEV (reference sequence). This CDR3 has 20 residues. The CDR3 loop is CASSLPTSGGPSPNTGELFF. The CDR3 coding sequence is TGTGCCAGCAGTTTACCCACTAGCGGGGGGCCCTCCCCGAACACCGGGGAGCTGTTTTTT.

This clonotype was observed a handful of times. This chain joins TRBV7-2 and TRBJ1-1; 7 bases align to TRBD1. CDR3 length equals 12 residues. The junction had 5 bases not matched to a gene; V was cut back by 5 bases and J by 8 bases. Germline assignment: CDR1 SGHTA and CDR2 FQGNSA. CDR3 in DNA: TGTGCCAGCAGCCGGCAGGACAGGGAAGCTTTCTTT. Encoded protein: CASSRQDREAFF.

The J gene is TRBJ1-5, the V gene TRBV24-1; the D is unclear. CDR1 and CDR2 from the germline V gene are KGHDR and SFDVKD. V was shortened by 3 bases and J by 3 bases, with 8 bases between the two germline ends. The CDR3 runs to 14 residues. The CDR3 region has the DNA TGTGCCACCAGTGATCCCGGAGACAATCAGCCCCAGCATTTT. Translated, it gives CATSDPGDNQPQHF.

This sequence joins TRBV5-1 and TRBJ1-3; D uncertain. This CDR3 has 17 amino acids. V lost 1 base and J 0 bases, leaving 14 bases between the germline ends. Germline V lookup: CDR1 SGHRS, CDR2 YFSETQ. For the CDR3, the DNA is TGCGCCAGCAGCTTGAGTGGCGGCGGCTACTCTGGAAACACCATATATTTT. It is translated as CASSLSGGGYSGNTIYF.

The chain joins TRBV5-1 to TRBJ2-3; weak D call: TRBD1 (5 bases). Germline values: CDR1 SGHRS, CDR2 YFSETQ. V shed 0 bases and J shed 2 bases, with 16 bases lying between them. The CDR3 runs to 17 residues. CDR3 protein: CASSLAQGRAYTDTQYF. DNA for the CDR3: TGCGCCAGCAGCTTGGCCCAGGGAAGGGCCTACACAGATACGCAGTATTTT.

The chain uses TRBV3-1 and TRBJ2-4; weak D call: TRBD1 (8 bases). CDR3 length equals 12 residues. Germline CDR1 LGHDT, CDR2 YNNKEL (reference sequence). Deletions cut 7 bases from V and 8 bases from J, with 12 bases between. Here the CDR3 reads CASNRGRDIQYF. As DNA, the CDR3 is TGTGCCAGCAACAGGGGGAGGGACATTCAGTACTTC.

This clonotype was seen ten or more times. The gene calls are TRBV12-3 or TRBV12-4 and TRBJ2-5; tentative D call: TRBD1 (6 bases). The CDR3 is 14 amino acids. V lost 7 bases to trimming and J lost 2 bases, with 14 bases between them. DNA of the CDR3: TGTGCCAGCAAAATGGACAGTTCACAAGAGACCCAGTACTTC. It is translated as CASKMDSSQETQYF.

The chain joins TRBV6-6 to TRBJ2-1; no firm D call. The CDR3 has 12 residues. In germline, CDR1 is MNHNY, CDR2 SVGAGI (reference sequence). V was shortened by 0 bases and J by 9 bases, with 6 bases between the two germline ends. CDR3 sequence: CASSYSGPEQFF. In DNA form, the CDR3 reads TGTGCCAGCAGTTACTCTGGGCCTGAGCAGTTCTTC.

The chain has TRBV28 and TRBJ2-2, with D hard to call. This CDR3 contains 13 residues. V was clipped by 2 bases and J by 3 bases, with 4 bases between them. Germline lookup yields CDR1 MDHEN and CDR2 SYDVKM. The CDR3 protein is CASSLGYTGELFF. CDR3 bases: TGTGCCAGCAGTTTAGGTTACACCGGGGAGCTGTTTTTT.

Only a few counts were recorded for this clonotype. V and J are TRBV27 and TRBJ2-2; the D gene is possibly TRBD2 (6 bases). This CDR3 has 15 residues. The V gene's germline CDR1 is MNHEY and CDR2 SMNVEV (reference sequence). V was pared by 1 base and J by 6 bases, with 12 bases between. As DNA, the CDR3 is TGTGCCAGCAGTTTATTAGGGCTAGCGCCCGGGGAGCTGTTTTTT. It specifies CASSLLGLAPGELFF.

The chain couples TRBV6-4 to TRBJ2-1; the match to TRBD2 covers 15 bases. Germline CDR1 reads MRHNA; CDR2 reads SNTAGT. The CDR3 length is 20 residues. The junction had 12 bases not matched to a gene; V was cut back by 5 bases and J by 1 base. CDR3 loop: CASSPPPGLAGGHSYNEQFF. As DNA, the CDR3 is TGTGCCAGCAGTCCCCCCCCGGGACTAGCGGGAGGACATTCCTACAATGAGCAGTTCTTC.

This chain joins TRBV20-1 and TRBJ2-1; 8 bases fit TRBD2. Trimming took 5 bases from V and 0 from J; bases not matched to a gene: 9. The CDR3 loop spans 16 amino acids. The germline V gene has CDR1 DFQATT and CDR2 SNEGSKA (reference sequence). This CDR3 is CSAYPGGLSSYNEQFF. DNA of the CDR3: TGCAGTGCTTATCCGGGGGGGTTAAGCTCCTACAATGAGCAGTTCTTC.

This clonotype was seen ten or more times. The V and J genes are TRBV27 and TRBJ2-1, with no clear D. Germline V gene lookup returns CDR1 MNHEY and CDR2 SMNVEV (reference sequence). The CDR3 runs to 16 residues. V gave up 2 bases and J gave up 4 bases, with 15 bases separating them. The CDR3 coding sequence is TGTGCCAGCAGTTTAGCCTCGGGTCCTTTTTACAATGAGCAGTTCTTC. Residues: CASSLASGPFYNEQFF.

This clonotype was counted only a few times. The genes are TRBV7-9 and TRBJ1-3; the D is unclear. Trimming took 0 bases from V and 4 from J, leaving 10 bases between them. The germline V gene has CDR1 SEHNR and CDR2 FQNEAQ (reference sequence). The CDR3 runs to 15 residues. The CDR3 sequence: CASSLARTGGNTIYF. The CDR3 region has the DNA TGTGCCAGCAGCTTAGCCCGGACTGGAGGAAACACCATATATTTT. The full variable domain, in which reference TRBV7-9 and TRBJ1-3 provide the parts outside the CDR3, is DTGVSQNPRHKITKRGQNVTFRCDPISEHNRLYWYRQTLGQGPEFLTYFQNEAQLEKSRLLSDRFSAERPKGSFSTLEIQRTEQGDSAMYLCASSLARTGGNTIYFGEGSWLTVV.

The J gene is TRBJ1-5, the V gene TRBV7-9, with TRBD1 matching 8 bases. V shed 4 bases and J 2 bases; nucleotides not matched to a gene: 4. Germline values: CDR1 SEHNR, CDR2 FQNEAQ (reference sequence). The CDR3 loop spans 15 amino acids. For the CDR3, the DNA is TGTGCCAGCAGCTCAGGGGGCTGGGGCAATCAGCCCCAGCATTTT. This encodes CASSSGGWGNQPQHF.

V and J are TRBV27 and TRBJ2-5; D is uncertain. Trimming stripped 1 base from V and 6 bases from J, with 18 bases between. CDR1 MNHEY and CDR2 SMNVEV come from the germline V gene (reference sequence). The CDR3 has 16 amino acids. As DNA, the CDR3 is TGTGCCAGCAGTTTATTGCCCCCAAGATCGGTACAGACCCAGTACTTC. Protein product: CASSLLPPRSVQTQYF.

In its sample, this clonotype was seen a few times. The chain has TRBV20-1 and TRBJ2-4; possible D gene TRBD2, 5 bases. Germline V gene sequence: CDR1 DFQATT, CDR2 SNEGSKA (reference sequence). Trimming cost V 1 base and J 5 bases, with 18 bases left between them. This CDR3 is built from 16 residues. The CDR3 DNA reads as TGCAGTGCTAGAGCGGGCAACGAGGGATCCCAAAACATTCAGTACTTC. The encoded protein is CSARAGNEGSQNIQYF.

This clonotype was seen more than once but under ten times. The chain uses TRBV20-1 and TRBJ2-3; D gene ambiguous. V lost 3 bases and J 3 bases, leaving 13 bases between the germline ends. This CDR3 region has 14 residues. The germline gives CDR1 DFQATT, CDR2 SNEGSKA (reference sequence). CDR3 region: CSASLPTRTDTQYF. CDR3 DNA: TGCAGTGCTAGTCTCCCAACACGGACAGATACGCAGTATTTT.

This clonotype was seen many times. This sequence joins TRBV5-1 and TRBJ2-7, with 7 bases lining up with TRBD1. The CDR3 has 14 amino acids. The junction had 6 bases not matched to a gene; V was cut back by 4 bases and J by 2 bases. Germline lookup yields CDR1 SGHRS and CDR2 YFSETQ. CDR3 nucleotide sequence: TGCGCCAGCAGCGCCGGGACAGAGCCCTACGAGCAGTACTTC. It codes for CASSAGTEPYEQYF.

V and J are TRBV10-3 and TRBJ1-3; D possibly corresponds to TRBD1 (5 bases). The germline gives CDR1 ENHRY, CDR2 SYGVKD. The germline V and J ends were trimmed by 0 bases and 0 bases, with 9 bases remaining between them. The CDR3 loop spans 16 amino acids. The CDR3 loop reads CAISESYDSSGNTIYF. The CDR3 coding sequence is TGTGCCATCAGTGAGTCTTATGACAGCTCTGGAAACACCATATATTTT.

V usage is TRBV4-2 and J usage is TRBJ2-1, with 7 positions matching TRBD2. The CDR3 sequence is 15 residues long. Germline V gene lookup returns CDR1 LGHNA and CDR2 YNFKEQ. After removal of 0 bases from V and 9 bases from J, the junction contained 8 bases not matched to a gene. In nucleotides, the CDR3 is TGTGCCAGCAGCCAAGACCCGGGGAGGGGAAGTGAGCAGTTCTTC. Its protein is CASSQDPGRGSEQFF.

The chain links TRBV18 to TRBJ1-2, with TRBD1 as a possible D gene (6 bases). Germline V gene data show CDR1 as KGHSH and CDR2 as LQKENI. CDR3 length: 14 amino acids. Between the trimmed V and J ends, which lost 3 bases and 3 bases, there was a span of 11 bases. The CDR3 loop reads CASSPGATDYGYTF. The CDR3 region has the DNA TGTGCCAGCTCACCGGGGGCCACAGACTATGGCTACACCTTC. Full variable domain (outside the CDR3, taken from reference TRBV18 and TRBJ1-2): NAGVMQNPRHLVRRRGQEARLRCSPMKGHSHVYWYRQLPEEGLKFMVYLQKENIIDESGMPKERFSAEFPKEGPSILRIQQVVRGDSAAYFCASSPGATDYGYTFGSGTRLTVV.